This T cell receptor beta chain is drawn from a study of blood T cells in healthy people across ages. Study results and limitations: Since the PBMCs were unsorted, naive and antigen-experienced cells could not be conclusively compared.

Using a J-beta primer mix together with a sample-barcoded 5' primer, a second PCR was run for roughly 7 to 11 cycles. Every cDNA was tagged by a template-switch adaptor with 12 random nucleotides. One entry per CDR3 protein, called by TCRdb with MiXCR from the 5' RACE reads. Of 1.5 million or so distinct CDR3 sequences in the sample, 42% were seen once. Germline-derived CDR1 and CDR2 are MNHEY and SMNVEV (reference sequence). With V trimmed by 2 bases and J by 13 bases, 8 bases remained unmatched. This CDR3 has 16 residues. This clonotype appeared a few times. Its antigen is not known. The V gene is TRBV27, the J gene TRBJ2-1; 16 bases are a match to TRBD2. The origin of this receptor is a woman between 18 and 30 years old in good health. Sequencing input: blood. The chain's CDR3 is CASSLLGTSGRAVQFF. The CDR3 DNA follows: TGTGCCAGCAGTTTACTCGGGACTAGCGGGAGGGCCGTCCAGTTCTTC.